What follows are 6 T cell receptor beta chains derived from one specimen sequenced in a study of PD-1 blockade in classical Hodgkin lymphoma. This table comes from immunoSEQ multiplex PCR, and its TCRdb copy is limited to in-frame clones, with some not included. The repertoire holds about 36,000 clones, with almost 70% as singletons. In every patient, relapse followed autologous stem cell transplantation, while exposure to brentuximab vedotin differed. Source: peripheral blood mononuclear cells (PBMCs), taken before the second cycle of nivolumab. The source is a human donor with classical Hodgkin lymphoma.

About this clone: Germline is not matched at one junction end, which may reflect a read error. CDR3 DNA sequence: TGTGCCAGCAGCTTGGCGCCAGGTCGGGCCTATAATTCACCCCCCCACTTT. Residues: CASSLAPGRAYNSPPHF. The chain recombines TRBV5-4 with TRBJ1-6; D is ambiguous. CDR3 length equals 17 residues. Germline lookup yields CDR1 SGHNT and CDR2 YYREEE (reference sequence).

The chain uses TRBV25-1 and TRBJ1-5, with unresolved D. The CDR3 length is 15 residues. CDR1 MGHDK and CDR2 SYGVNS come from the germline V gene. Deletions cut 4 bases from V and 6 bases from J, with 16 bases between. The CDR3 nucleotides are TGTGCCAGCAGTGTGGAGGGCGGGTATGCTCAGCCCCAGCATTTT. Residues: CASSVEGGYAQPQHF.

V is TRBV21-1 and J is TRBJ2-3; TRBD1, the D gene given by the table, was not confirmed from the DNA. TRBV21-1 is termed a pseudogene. The length of the CDR3 is 18 residues. In nucleotides, the CDR3 is TGTGCCAGCAGCAAAGGTAAAGGGGGCGGTCCTAGGACAGATACGCAGTATTTT. Protein sequence: CASSKGKGGGPRTDTQYF.

This clone was counted a single time. V is TRBV11-2 and J is TRBJ1-1; D may be TRBD1 (6 bases). CDR3 length equals 15 residues. CDR1 and CDR2 (germline): SGHAT, FQNNGV. Trimming took 4 bases from V and 5 from J, leaving 17 bases between them. CDR3 sequence reads: CASSWGGGAWTEAFF. The CDR3 nucleotides are TGTGCCAGCAGCTGGGGCGGGGGGGCATGGACTGAAGCTTTCTTT. The entire variable domain, with the rest obtained from reference TRBV11-2 and TRBJ1-1, is as follows: EAGVAQSPRYKIIEKRQSVAFWCNPISGHATLYWYQQILGQGPKLLIQFQNNGVVDDSQLPKDRFSAERLKGVDSTLKIQPAKLEDSAVYLCASSWGGGAWTEAFFGQGTRLTVV.

The chain combines TRBV29-1 with TRBJ2-3; D is perhaps TRBD1 (6 bases). Trimming removed 6 bases from V and 1 base from J, with 8 bases in between. The CDR3 is 12 residues long. Germline CDR1 and CDR2: SQVTM and ANQGSEA. The CDR3 sequence: CSVAGGTDTQYF. DNA for the CDR3: TGCAGCGTAGCAGGGGGCACAGATACGCAGTATTTT.

This clone was observed a handful of times. The V call is TRBV11-3, the J call TRBJ2-5; D might be TRBD2 (6 bases). V was shortened by 0 bases and J by 2 bases, with 19 bases between the two germline ends. Germline CDR1 is SGHNT and CDR2 is YENEEA. The CDR3 extends over 18 amino acids. The CDR3 here is CASSLDLGLSRSQETQYF. CDR3 DNA: TGTGCCAGCAGCTTAGATTTGGGACTTTCAAGGAGTCAAGAGACCCAGTACTTC.